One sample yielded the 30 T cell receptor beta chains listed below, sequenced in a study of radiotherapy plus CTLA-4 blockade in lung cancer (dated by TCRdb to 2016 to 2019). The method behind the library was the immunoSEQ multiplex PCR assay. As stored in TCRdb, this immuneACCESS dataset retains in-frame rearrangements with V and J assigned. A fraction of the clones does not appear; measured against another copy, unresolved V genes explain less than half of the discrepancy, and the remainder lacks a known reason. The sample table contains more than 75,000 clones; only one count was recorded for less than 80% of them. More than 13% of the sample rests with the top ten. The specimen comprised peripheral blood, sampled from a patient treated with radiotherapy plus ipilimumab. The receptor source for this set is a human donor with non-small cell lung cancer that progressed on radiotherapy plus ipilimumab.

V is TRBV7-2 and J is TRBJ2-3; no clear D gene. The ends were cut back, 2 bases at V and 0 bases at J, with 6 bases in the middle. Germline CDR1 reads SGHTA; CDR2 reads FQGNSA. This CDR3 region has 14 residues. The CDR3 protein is CASSLTASTDTQYF. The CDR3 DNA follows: TGTGCCAGCAGCTTAACGGCTAGCACAGATACGCAGTATTTT. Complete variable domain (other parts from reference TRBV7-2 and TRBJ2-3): GAGVSQSPSNKVTEKGKDVELRCDPISGHTALYWYRQSLGQGLEFLIYFQGNSAPDKSGLPSDRFSAERTGGSVSTLTIQRTQQEDSAVYLCASSLTASTDTQYFGPGTRLTVL.

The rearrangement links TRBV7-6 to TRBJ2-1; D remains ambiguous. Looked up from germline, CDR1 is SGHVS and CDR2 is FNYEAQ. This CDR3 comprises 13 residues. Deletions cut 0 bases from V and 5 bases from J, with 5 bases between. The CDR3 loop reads CASSLARNNEQFF. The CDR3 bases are TGTGCCAGCAGCTTAGCGCGAAACAATGAGCAGTTCTTC.

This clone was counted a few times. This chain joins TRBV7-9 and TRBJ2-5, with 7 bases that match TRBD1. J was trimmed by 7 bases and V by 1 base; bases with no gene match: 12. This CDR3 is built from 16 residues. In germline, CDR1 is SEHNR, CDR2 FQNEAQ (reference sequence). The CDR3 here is CASSLEGAWGSGTQYF. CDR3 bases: TGTGCCAGCAGCTTAGAGGGGGCTTGGGGGTCCGGGACCCAGTACTTC. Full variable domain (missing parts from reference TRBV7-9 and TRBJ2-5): DTGVSQNPRHKITKRGQNVTFRCDPISEHNRLYWYRQTLGQGPEFLTYFQNEAQLEKSRLLSDRFSAERPKGSFSTLEIQRTEQGDSAMYLCASSLEGAWGSGTQYFGPGTRLLVL.

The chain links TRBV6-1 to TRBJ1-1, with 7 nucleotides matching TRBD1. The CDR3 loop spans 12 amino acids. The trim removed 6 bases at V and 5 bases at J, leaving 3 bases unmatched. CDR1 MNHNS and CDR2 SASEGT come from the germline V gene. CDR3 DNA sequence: TGTGCCAGCAGCAGGGGGAGGACTGAAGCTTTCTTT. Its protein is CASSRGRTEAFF.

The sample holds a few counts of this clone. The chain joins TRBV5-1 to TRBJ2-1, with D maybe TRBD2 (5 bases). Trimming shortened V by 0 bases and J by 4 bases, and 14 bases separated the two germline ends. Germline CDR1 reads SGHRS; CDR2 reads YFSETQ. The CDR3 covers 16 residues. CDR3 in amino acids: CASSLVSSPLYNEQFF. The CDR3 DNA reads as TGCGCCAGCAGCTTGGTATCTAGCCCTCTTTACAATGAGCAGTTCTTC. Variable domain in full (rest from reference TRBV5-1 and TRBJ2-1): KAGVTQTPRYLIKTRGQQVTLSCSPISGHRSVSWYQQTPGQGLQFLFEYFSETQRNKGNFPGRFSGRQFSNSRSEMNVSTLELGDSALYLCASSLVSSPLYNEQFFGPGTRLTVL.

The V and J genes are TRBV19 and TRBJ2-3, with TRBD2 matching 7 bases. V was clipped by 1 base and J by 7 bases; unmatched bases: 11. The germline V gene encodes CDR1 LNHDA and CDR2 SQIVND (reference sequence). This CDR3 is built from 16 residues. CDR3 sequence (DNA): TGTGCCAGTAGTATAGGTTCCGGACTAGTTGGATATACGCAGTATTTT. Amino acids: CASSIGSGLVGYTQYF.

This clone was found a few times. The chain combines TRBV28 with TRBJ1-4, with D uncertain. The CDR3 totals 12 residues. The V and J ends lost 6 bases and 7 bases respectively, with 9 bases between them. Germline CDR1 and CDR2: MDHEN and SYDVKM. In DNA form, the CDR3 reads TGTGCCAGCAGCCTCAGGATTGAAAAACTGTTTTTT. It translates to CASSLRIEKLFF.

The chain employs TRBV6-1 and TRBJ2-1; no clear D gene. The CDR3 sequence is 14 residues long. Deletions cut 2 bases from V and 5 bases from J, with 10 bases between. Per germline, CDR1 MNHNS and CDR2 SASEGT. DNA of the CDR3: TGTGCCAGCAGTGAACCCCGATCCGACAATGAGCAGTTCTTC. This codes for CASSEPRSDNEQFF.

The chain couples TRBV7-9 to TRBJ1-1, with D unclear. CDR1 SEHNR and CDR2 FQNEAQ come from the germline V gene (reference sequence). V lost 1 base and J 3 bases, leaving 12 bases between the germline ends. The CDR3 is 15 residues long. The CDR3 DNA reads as TGTGCCAGCAGCTTAGAGCCGGGGTCGTACACTGAAGCTTTCTTT. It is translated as CASSLEPGSYTEAFF.

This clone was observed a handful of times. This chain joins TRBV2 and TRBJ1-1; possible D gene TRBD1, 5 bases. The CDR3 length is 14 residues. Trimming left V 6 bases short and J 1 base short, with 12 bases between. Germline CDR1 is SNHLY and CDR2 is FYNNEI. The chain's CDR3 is CASRERTQNTEAFF. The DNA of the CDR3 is TGTGCCAGCAGGGAAAGGACACAGAACACTGAAGCTTTCTTT.

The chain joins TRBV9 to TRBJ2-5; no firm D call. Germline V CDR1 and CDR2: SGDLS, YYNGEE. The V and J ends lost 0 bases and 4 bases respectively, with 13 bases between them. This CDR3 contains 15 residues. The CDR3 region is CASSVGTAKGETQYF. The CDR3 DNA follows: TGTGCCAGCAGCGTAGGGACGGCGAAGGGAGAGACCCAGTACTTC.

CDR3 DNA: TGTGCCAGCAGTTACCAACAGGGATATGGCTACACCTTC. It yields the protein CASSYQQGYGYTF. V is TRBV6-5 and J is TRBJ1-2; the D gene is possibly TRBD1 (6 bases). Deletions cut 2 bases from V and 5 bases from J, with 9 bases between. Per the germline V gene, CDR1 is MNHEY and CDR2 is SVGAGI. This CDR3 has 13 amino acids.

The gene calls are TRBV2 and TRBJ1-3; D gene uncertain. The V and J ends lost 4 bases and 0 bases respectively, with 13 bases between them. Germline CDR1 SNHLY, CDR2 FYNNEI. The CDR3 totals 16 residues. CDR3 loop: CASSVRPGLSGNTIYF. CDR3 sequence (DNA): TGTGCCAGCAGTGTCCGACCCGGCCTCTCTGGAAACACCATATATTTT.

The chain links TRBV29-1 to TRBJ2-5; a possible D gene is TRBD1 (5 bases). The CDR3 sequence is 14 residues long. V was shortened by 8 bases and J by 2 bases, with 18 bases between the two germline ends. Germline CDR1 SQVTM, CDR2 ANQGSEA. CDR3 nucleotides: TGCAGCTACTCTCCGGCACAGGCTCAAGAGACCCAGTACTTC. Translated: CSYSPAQAQETQYF.

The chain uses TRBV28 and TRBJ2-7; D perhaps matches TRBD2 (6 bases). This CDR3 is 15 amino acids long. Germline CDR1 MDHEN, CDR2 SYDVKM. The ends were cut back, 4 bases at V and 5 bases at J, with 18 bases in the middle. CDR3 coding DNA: TGTGCCAGCAGTTCCTCCGGGACTGGGTCGCACGAGCAGTACTTC. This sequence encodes CASSSSGTGSHEQYF.

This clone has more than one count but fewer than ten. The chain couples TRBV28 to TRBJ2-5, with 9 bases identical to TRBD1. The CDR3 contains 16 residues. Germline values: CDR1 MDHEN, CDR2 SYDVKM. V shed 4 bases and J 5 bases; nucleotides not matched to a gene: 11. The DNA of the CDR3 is TGTGCCAGCAGTTCCCCCAGCGGGACAGGGTTGGAGACCCAGTACTTC. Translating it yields CASSSPSGTGLETQYF.

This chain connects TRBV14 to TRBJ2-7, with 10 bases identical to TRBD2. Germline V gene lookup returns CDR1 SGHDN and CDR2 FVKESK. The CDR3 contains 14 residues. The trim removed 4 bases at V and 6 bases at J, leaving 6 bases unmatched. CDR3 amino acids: CASSLLAGEGEQYF. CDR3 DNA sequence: TGTGCCAGCAGCCTCCTAGCGGGAGAAGGCGAGCAGTACTTC.

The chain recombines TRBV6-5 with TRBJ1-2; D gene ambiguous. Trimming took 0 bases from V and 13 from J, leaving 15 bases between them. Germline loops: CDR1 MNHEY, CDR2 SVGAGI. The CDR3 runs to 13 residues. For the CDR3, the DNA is TGTGCCAGCAGTTACTCGTTAAGGGCAGTCTGCACCTTC. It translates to CASSYSLRAVCTF.

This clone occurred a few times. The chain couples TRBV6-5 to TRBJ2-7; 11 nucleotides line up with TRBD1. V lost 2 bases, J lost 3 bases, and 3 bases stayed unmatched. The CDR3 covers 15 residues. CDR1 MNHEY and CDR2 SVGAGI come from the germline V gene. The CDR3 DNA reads TGTGCCAGCAGTTACGGGACAGGGGGTTTCTACGAGCAGTACTTC. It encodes CASSYGTGGFYEQYF.

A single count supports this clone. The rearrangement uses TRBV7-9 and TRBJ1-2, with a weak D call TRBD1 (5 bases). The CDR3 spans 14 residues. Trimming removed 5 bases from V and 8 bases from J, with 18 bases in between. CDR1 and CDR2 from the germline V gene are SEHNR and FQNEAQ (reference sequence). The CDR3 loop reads CASSPAGTVVGYTF. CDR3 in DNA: TGTGCCAGCAGCCCTGCCGGGACGGTCGTCGGCTACACCTTC.

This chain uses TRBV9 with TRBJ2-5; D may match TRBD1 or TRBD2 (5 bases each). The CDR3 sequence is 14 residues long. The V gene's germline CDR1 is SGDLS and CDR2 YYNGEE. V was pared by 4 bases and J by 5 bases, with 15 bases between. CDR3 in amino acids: CASSPRLGTETQYF. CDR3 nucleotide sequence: TGTGCCAGCAGCCCCCGGCTAGGGACGGAGACCCAGTACTTC.

The CDR3, as DNA: TGTGCCAGCAGCCACCTCAGGGGGCTGGACACTGAAGCTTTCTTT. Its translation is CASSHLRGLDTEAFF. The chain links TRBV4-2 to TRBJ1-1; 8 bases match TRBD1. There are 15 residues in the CDR3. The V segment lost 3 bases and the J segment 3 bases; nucleotides outside the gene matches: 6. Germline CDR1 LGHNA, CDR2 YNFKEQ.

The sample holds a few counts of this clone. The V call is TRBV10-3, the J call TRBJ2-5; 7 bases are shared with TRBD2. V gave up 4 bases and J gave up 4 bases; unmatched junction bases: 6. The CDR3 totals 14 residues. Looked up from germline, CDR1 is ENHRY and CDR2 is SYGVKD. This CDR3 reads CAISAGTTLETQYF. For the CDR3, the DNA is TGTGCCATCAGTGCCGGGACTACCTTAGAGACCCAGTACTTC.

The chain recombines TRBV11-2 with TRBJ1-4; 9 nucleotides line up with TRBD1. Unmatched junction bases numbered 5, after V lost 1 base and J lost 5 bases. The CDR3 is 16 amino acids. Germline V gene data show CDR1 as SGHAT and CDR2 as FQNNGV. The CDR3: CASSLGIGTGNEKLFF. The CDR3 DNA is TGTGCCAGCAGCTTAGGGATCGGGACAGGGAATGAAAAACTGTTTTTT.

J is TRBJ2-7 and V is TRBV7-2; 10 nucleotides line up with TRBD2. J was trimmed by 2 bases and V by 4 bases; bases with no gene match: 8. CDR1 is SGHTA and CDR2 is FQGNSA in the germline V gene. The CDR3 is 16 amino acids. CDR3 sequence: CASSWELAGLTYEQYF. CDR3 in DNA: TGTGCCAGCAGCTGGGAACTAGCGGGGTTAACCTACGAGCAGTACTTC.

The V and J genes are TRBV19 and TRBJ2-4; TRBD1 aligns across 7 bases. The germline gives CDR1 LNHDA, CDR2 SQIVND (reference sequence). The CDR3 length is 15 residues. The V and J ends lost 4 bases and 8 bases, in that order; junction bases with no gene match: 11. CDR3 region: CASSSLTGLWDIQYF. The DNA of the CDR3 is TGTGCCAGTAGTAGCCTGACAGGGTTGTGGGACATTCAGTACTTC.

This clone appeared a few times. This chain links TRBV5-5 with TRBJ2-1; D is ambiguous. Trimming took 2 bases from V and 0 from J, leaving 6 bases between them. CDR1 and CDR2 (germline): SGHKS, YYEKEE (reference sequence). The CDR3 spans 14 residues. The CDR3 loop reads CASSFKSSYNEQFF. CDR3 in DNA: TGTGCCAGCAGCTTTAAAAGCTCCTACAATGAGCAGTTCTTC.

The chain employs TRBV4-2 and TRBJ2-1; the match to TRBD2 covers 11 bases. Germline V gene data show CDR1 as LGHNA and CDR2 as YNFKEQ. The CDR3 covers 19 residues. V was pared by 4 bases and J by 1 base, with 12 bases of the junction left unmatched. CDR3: CASSRGRTSGLGSYNEQFF. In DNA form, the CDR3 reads TGTGCCAGCAGCCGCGGGCGGACTAGCGGGTTGGGGTCCTACAATGAGCAGTTCTTC.

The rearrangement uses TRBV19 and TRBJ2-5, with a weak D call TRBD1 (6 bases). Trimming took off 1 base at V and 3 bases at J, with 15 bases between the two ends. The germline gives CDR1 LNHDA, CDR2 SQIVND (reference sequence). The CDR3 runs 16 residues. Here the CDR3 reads CASSIGGEGVEETQYF. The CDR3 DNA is TGTGCCAGTAGTATAGGCGGCGAGGGGGTGGAAGAGACCCAGTACTTC.

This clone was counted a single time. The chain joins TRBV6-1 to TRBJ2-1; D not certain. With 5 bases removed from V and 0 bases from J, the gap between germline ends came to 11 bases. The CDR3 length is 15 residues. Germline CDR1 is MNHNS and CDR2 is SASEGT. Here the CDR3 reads CASSPSTSSYNEQFF. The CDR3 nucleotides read TGTGCCAGCAGTCCTTCCACGAGCTCCTACAATGAGCAGTTCTTC.